This T cell receptor (beta chain) was recorded in a study of blood T cell repertoires in COVID-19. Produced via immunoSEQ multiplex PCR; TCRdb's table is partial and in-frame only. The sample carries over 600,000 clones, about nine tenths recorded once. The clonotype was recovered from a young woman with acute or convalescent COVID-19. Sequenced: peripheral blood.

The CDR3: CASSSTRGLLNTEAFF. CDR3 sequence (DNA): TGTGCCAGCAGTTCGACCAGGGGTTTGTTGAACACTGAAGCTTTCTTT. The gene calls are TRBV2 and TRBJ1-1, with a tentative D call TRBD1 (6 bases). The germline V gene encodes CDR1 SNHLY and CDR2 FYNNEI. Trimming removed 5 bases from V and 0 bases from J, with 16 bases in between. There are 16 residues in the CDR3.